This TCR beta chain stems from a study of a mutant IDH1 vaccine in newly diagnosed glioma. General study points: Whatever changes occurred in top peripheral T cell clonotypes seemed unrelated to pseudoprogression.

Comments on this clone: Its antigen is unidentified.

Time point specified: week 35, safety follow-up. A 20-mer mutant IDH1 peptide at 300 ug was injected subcutaneously with topical imiquimod. Sequencing used immunoSEQ multiplex PCR; TCRdb keeps in-frame clones, though not all of them. The sample holds around 70,000 clones, more than 75% seen once. The germline V gene has CDR1 SNHLY and CDR2 FYNNEI. The CDR3 sequence is 12 residues long. Trimming took off 11 bases at V and 4 bases at J, with 14 bases between the two ends. Material: PBMCs, obtained from a glioma patient whose treatment included an IDH1 peptide vaccine. This TCR was recovered from a man aged 30 to 45 with glioma. The J gene is TRBJ1-2, the V gene TRBV2; D not resolved. The CDR3 DNA sequence: TGTGCCGACCGAGGGCAAGGCTATGGCTACACCTTC. This translates into CADRGQGYGYTF. The entire variable domain, with the rest obtained from reference TRBV2 and TRBJ1-2, is as follows: EPEVTQTPSHQVTQMGQEVILRCVPISNHLYFYWYRQILGQKVEFLVSFYNNEISEKSEIFDDQFSVERPDGSNFTLKIRSTKLEDSAMYFCADRGQGYGYTFGSGTRLTVV.